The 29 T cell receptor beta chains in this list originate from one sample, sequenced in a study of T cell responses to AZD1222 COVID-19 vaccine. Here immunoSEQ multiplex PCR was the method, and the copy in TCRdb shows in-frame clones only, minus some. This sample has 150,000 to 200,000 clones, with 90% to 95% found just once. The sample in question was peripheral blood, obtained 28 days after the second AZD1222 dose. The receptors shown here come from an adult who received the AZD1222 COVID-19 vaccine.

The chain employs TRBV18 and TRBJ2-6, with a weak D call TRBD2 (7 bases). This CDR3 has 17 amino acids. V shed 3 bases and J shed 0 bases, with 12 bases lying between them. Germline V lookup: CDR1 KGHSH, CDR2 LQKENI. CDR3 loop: CASSPAGANSGANVLTF. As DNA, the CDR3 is TGTGCCAGCTCACCGGCGGGGGCTAACTCTGGGGCCAACGTCCTGACTTTC.

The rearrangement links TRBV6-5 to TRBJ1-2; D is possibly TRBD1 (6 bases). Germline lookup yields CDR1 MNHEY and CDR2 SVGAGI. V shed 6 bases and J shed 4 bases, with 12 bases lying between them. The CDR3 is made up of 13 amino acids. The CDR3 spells CASSGGLGYGYTF. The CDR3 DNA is TGTGCCAGCAGCGGGGGGCTGGGCTATGGCTACACCTTC.

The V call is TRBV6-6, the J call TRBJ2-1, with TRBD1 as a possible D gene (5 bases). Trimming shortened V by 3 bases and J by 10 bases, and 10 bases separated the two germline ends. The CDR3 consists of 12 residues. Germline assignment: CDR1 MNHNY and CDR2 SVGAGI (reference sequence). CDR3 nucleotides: TGTGCCAGCAGTTATGAACAGGAAGAGCAGTTCTTC. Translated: CASSYEQEEQFF.

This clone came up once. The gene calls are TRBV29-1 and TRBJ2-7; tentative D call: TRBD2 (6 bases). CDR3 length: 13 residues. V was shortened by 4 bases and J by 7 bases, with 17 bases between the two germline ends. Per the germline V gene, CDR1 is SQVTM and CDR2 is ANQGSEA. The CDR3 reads CSVGGRTVLEQYF. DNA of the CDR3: TGCAGCGTTGGAGGGAGGACGGTCTTGGAGCAGTACTTC.

The CDR3 nucleotides read TGTGCCAGCAGCTTTAGCGGGGGGGCTGGAGATACGCAGTATTTT. It is translated as CASSFSGGAGDTQYF. The rearrangement links TRBV5-4 to TRBJ2-3; 11 positions match TRBD2. With 2 bases clipped from V and 5 bases from J, the junction kept 4 bases outside the gene matches. Germline values: CDR1 SGHNT, CDR2 YYREEE (reference sequence). The CDR3 is 15 amino acids.

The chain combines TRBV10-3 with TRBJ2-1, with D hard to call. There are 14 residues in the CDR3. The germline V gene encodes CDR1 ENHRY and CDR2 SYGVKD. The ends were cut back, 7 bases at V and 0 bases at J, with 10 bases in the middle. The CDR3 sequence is CAIMGSSSYNEQFF. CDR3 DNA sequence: TGTGCCATCATGGGCTCAAGCTCCTACAATGAGCAGTTCTTC.

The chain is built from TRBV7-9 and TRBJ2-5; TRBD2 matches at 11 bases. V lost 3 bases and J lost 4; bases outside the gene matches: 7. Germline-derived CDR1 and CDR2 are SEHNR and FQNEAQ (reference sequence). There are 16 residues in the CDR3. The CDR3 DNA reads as TGTGCCAGCAGCTTTACTCCTAGCGGGGGGTCAGAGACCCAGTACTTC. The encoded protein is CASSFTPSGGSETQYF.

CDR3 protein: CASSIPGQGDSGYTF. For the CDR3, the DNA is TGTGCCAGCAGCATACCGGGACAGGGGGATTCCGGCTACACCTTC. The V and J genes are TRBV9 and TRBJ1-2, with 11 bases that match TRBD1. Germline V gene sequence: CDR1 SGDLS, CDR2 YYNGEE. J lost 8 bases, V lost 4 bases, and 10 bases had no gene match. The CDR3 loop spans 15 amino acids.

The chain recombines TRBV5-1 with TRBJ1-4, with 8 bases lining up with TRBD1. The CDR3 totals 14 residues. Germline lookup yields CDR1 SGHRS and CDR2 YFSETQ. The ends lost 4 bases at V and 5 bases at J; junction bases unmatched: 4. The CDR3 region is CASSTGTGNEKLFF. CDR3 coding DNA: TGCGCCAGCAGCACCGGGACAGGAAATGAAAAACTGTTTTTT.

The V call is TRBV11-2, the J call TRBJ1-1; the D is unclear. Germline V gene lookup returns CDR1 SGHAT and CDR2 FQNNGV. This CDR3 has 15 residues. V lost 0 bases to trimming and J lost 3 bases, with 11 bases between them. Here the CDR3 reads CASSLDRPGDTEAFF. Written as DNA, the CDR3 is TGTGCCAGCAGCTTAGATCGGCCTGGAGACACTGAAGCTTTCTTT.

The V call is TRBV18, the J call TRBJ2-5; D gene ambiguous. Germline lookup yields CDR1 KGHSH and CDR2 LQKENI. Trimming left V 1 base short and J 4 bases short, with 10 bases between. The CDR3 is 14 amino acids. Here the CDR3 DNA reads TGTGCCAGCTCACCACAGAGTCCCCCAGAGACCCAGTACTTC. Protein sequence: CASSPQSPPETQYF.

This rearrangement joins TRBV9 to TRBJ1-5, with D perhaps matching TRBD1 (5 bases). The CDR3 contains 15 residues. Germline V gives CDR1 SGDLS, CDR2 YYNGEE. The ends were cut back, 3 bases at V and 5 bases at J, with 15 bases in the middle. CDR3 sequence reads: CASSAAGTFHQPQHF. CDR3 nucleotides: TGTGCCAGCAGCGCTGCCGGGACTTTTCATCAGCCCCAGCATTTT.

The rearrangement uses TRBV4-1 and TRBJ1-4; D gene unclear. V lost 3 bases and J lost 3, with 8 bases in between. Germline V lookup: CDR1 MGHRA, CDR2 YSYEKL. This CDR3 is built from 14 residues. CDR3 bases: TGCGCCAGCAGCCACAGTAGTGCTAATGAAAAACTGTTTTTT. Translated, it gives CASSHSSANEKLFF.

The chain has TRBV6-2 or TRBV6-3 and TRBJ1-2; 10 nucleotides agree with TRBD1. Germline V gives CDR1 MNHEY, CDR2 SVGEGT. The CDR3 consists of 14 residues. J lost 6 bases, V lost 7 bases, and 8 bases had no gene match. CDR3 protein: CASIPLDRGDGYTF. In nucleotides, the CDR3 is TGTGCCAGCATCCCCTTGGACAGGGGGGATGGCTACACCTTC.

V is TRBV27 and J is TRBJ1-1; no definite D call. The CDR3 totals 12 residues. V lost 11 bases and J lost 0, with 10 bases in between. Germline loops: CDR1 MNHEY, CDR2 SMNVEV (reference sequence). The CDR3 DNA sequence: TGTGCCGCTGGACTTTTGAACACTGAAGCTTTCTTT. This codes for CAAGLLNTEAFF.

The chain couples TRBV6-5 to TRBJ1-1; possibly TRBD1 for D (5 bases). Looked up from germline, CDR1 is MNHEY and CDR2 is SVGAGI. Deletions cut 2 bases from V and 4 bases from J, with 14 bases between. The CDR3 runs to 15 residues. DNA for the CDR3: TGTGCCAGCAGTTACCTTACTGGGGGGAGCACTGAAGCTTTCTTT. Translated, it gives CASSYLTGGSTEAFF.

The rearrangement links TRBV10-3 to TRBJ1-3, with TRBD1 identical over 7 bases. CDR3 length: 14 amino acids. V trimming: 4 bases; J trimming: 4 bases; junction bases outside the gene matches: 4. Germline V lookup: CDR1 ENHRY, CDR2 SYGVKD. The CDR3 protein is CAISVEGAGNTIYF. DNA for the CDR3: TGTGCCATCAGTGTGGAGGGGGCCGGAAACACCATATATTTT.

CDR3 sequence (DNA): TGCAGCGTGGGGACGGACTCCTACAATGAGCAGTTCTTC. It specifies CSVGTDSYNEQFF. This chain connects TRBV29-1 to TRBJ2-1, with D possibly being TRBD1 or TRBD2 (5 bases each). The CDR3 extends over 13 amino acids. V dropped 6 bases and J dropped 0 bases, with 9 bases sitting between them. Germline values: CDR1 SQVTM, CDR2 ANQGSEA.

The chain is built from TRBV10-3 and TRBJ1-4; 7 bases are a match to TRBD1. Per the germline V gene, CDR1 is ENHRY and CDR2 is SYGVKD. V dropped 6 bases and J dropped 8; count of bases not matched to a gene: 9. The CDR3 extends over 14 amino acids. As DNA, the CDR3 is TGTGCCATCAGCGCAACAGGGGAGGGAGAAAAACTGTTTTTT. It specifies CAISATGEGEKLFF.

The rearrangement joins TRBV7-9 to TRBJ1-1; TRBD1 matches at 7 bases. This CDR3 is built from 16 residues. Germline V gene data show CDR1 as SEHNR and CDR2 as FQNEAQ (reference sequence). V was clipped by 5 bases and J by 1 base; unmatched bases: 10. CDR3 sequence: CASSARQGPSNTEAFF. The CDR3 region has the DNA TGTGCCAGCAGCGCCCGACAGGGACCCTCGAACACTGAAGCTTTCTTT. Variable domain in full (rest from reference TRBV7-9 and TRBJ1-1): DTGVSQNPRHKITKRGQNVTFRCDPISEHNRLYWYRQTLGQGPEFLTYFQNEAQLEKSRLLSDRFSAERPKGSFSTLEIQRTEQGDSAMYLCASSARQGPSNTEAFFGQGTRLTVV.

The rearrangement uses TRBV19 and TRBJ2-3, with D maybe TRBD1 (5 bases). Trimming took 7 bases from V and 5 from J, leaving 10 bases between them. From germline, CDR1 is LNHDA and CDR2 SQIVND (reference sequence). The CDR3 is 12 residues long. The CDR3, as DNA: TGTGCCAGTAAGGGGCCCGGAGATACGCAGTATTTT. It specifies CASKGPGDTQYF.

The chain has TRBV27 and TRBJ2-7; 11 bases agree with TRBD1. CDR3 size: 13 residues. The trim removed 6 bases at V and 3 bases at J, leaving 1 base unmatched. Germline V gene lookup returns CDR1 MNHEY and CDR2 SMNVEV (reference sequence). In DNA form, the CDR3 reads TGTGCCAGCAGGGGGACAGGGGGCTACGAGCAGTACTTC. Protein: CASRGTGGYEQYF.

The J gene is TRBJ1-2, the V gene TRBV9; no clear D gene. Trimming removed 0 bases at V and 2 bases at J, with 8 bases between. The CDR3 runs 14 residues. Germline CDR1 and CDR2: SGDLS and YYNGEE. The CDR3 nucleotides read TGTGCCAGCAGCGTAGAGCCGATAAACTATGGCTACACCTTC. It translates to CASSVEPINYGYTF.

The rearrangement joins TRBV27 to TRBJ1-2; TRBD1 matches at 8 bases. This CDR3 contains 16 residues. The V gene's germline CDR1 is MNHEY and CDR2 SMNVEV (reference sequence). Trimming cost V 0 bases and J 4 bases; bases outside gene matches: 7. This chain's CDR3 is CASSLSRAGGLYGYTF. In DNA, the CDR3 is TGTGCCAGCAGTTTATCGAGGGCAGGGGGCCTCTATGGCTACACCTTC.

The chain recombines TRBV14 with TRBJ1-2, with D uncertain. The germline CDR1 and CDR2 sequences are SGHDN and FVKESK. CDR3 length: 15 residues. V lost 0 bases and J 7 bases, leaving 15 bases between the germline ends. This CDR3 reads CASSQDLAGRPGYTF. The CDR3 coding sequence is TGTGCCAGCAGCCAAGACTTAGCCGGCAGGCCTGGCTACACCTTC.

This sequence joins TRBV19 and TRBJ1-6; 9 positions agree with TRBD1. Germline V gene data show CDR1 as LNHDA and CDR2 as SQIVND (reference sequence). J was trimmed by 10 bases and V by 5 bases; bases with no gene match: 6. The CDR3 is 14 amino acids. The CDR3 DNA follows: TGTGCCAGTAGTCCCGGGACAGGGCTATCACCCCTCCACTTT. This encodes CASSPGTGLSPLHF.

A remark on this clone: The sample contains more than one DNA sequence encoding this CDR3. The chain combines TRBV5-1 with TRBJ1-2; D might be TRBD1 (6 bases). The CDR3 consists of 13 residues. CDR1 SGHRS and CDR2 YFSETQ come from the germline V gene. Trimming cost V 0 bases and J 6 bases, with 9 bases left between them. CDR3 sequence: CASSLGQGNGYTF. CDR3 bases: TGCGCCAGCAGCTTGGGCCAGGGGAATGGCTACACCTTC.

The CDR3 coding sequence is TGTGCCAGCAGTTTCCAGGCAGCCCAAGAGACCCAGTACTTC. Amino acids: CASSFQAAQETQYF. The genes are TRBV6-6 and TRBJ2-5; D is ambiguous. Trimming took off 4 bases at V and 1 base at J, with 10 bases between the two ends. The germline gives CDR1 MNHNY, CDR2 SVGAGI (reference sequence). The CDR3 runs 14 residues.

CDR3 coding DNA: TGTGCCAGCAGTTACTCGATATCAAGGCCGAAGACTGGAAACACCATATATTTT. This translates into CASSYSISRPKTGNTIYF. V is TRBV6-2 or TRBV6-3 and J is TRBJ1-3; D gene ambiguous. This CDR3 is 18 amino acids long. Trimming removed 0 bases from V and 2 bases from J, with 17 bases in between. Germline CDR1 MNHEY, CDR2 SVGEGT.